This passage covers 8 T cell receptor beta chains from one sample sequenced in a study of blood T cell repertoires in COVID-19. The assay was immunoSEQ multiplex PCR, and TCRdb's table has in-frame clones only and misses some. The sample comprises approximately 47,000 clones, 70% to 90% of which are singletons, and 5.5% to 7% rests with the top ten. Sequenced: peripheral blood. The receptor set was obtained from a woman in her sixties with acute or convalescent COVID-19.

This chain joins TRBV4-1 and TRBJ1-6; D remains unclear. This CDR3 has 15 amino acids. Trimming shortened V by 0 bases and J by 10 bases, and 13 bases separated the two germline ends. Germline V gives CDR1 MGHRA, CDR2 YSYEKL. The CDR3 region has the DNA TGCGCCAGCAGCCAAGAAGCTTCGCGGAGGTCACCCCTCCACTTT. Its translation is CASSQEASRRSPLHF.

The gene calls are TRBV14 and TRBJ2-2; D may be TRBD2 (7 bases). The germline V gene has CDR1 SGHDN and CDR2 FVKESK. The V gene lost 2 bases and the J gene lost 7 bases, with 14 bases spanning the gap. The CDR3 loop spans 15 amino acids. This CDR3 reads CASSQRGAQGGELFF. The CDR3 nucleotides read TGTGCCAGCAGCCAACGGGGGGCCCAGGGCGGGGAGCTGTTTTTT.

The J gene is TRBJ2-7, the V gene TRBV12-3 or TRBV12-4; perhaps TRBD2 as D (7 bases). The CDR3 totals 13 residues. V shed 6 bases and J shed 4 bases, with 13 bases lying between them. CDR3 loop: CASSLGGRYEQYF. The CDR3 DNA is TGTGCCAGCAGCCTGGGGGGGCGATACGAGCAGTACTTC.

This clone was detected a few times. The V call is TRBV10-1, the J call TRBJ2-1; 7 nucleotides agree with TRBD2. With 2 bases clipped from V and 6 bases from J, the junction kept 13 bases outside the gene matches. Germline values: CDR1 WNHNN, CDR2 SYGVQD (reference sequence). The CDR3 runs to 17 residues. The CDR3 reads CASSEPRTSLRRNEQFF. The DNA of the CDR3 is TGCGCCAGCAGTGAGCCCAGGACTAGTCTGCGGCGCAATGAGCAGTTCTTC.

V and J are TRBV29-1 and TRBJ2-7; D is undetermined. Per germline, CDR1 SQVTM and CDR2 ANQGSEA. The CDR3 has 11 amino acids. V shed 5 bases and J shed 3 bases, with 8 bases lying between them. The CDR3 DNA is TGCAGCGTTAAAGTAAACTACGAGCAGTACTTC. Residues: CSVKVNYEQYF.

The sample holds a few counts of this clone. V usage is TRBV5-1 and J usage is TRBJ2-3, with TRBD2 identical over 7 bases. In germline, CDR1 is SGHRS, CDR2 YFSETQ. This CDR3 has 13 amino acids. V was pared by 6 bases and J by 10 bases, with 11 bases of the junction left unmatched. The CDR3 coding sequence is TGCGCCAGCAAAGATGAGGTGGGAGGGCCGCAGTATTTT. Its protein is CASKDEVGGPQYF.

The chain carries TRBV21-1 and TRBJ1-1. TRBV21-1 is noted as a pseudogene. CDR3 size: 13 residues. CDR3 loop: CASSKERGTEAFF. The CDR3, as DNA: TGTGCCAGCAGCAAAGAGCGGGGAACTGAAGCTTTCTTT.

The chain couples TRBV7-3 to TRBJ2-7; 16 bases line up with TRBD2. The CDR3 totals 18 residues. Germline CDR1 SGHTA, CDR2 FQGTGA. J was trimmed by 0 bases and V by 5 bases; bases with no gene match: 7. The CDR3 sequence is CASSAPGTSGRASYEQYF. The CDR3 region has the DNA TGTGCCAGCAGCGCCCCCGGGACTAGCGGGAGGGCCTCCTACGAGCAGTACTTC.